This paragraph covers one T cell receptor (beta chain) sequence. The source of the sample is a study of T-cell reconstitution after alpha-beta-depleted transplantation in children. Trimming pared 0 bases from V and 9 bases from J, leaving 21 bases between. CDR1 and CDR2 from the germline V gene are MNHEY and SVGAGI. The CDR3 has 16 amino acids. Researchers prepared the TCRbeta library using unique molecular identifiers, the study reports. TCRdb fed the PCR reads into MiXCR, producing one record per CDR3 protein. The sample contains about 600,000 distinct CDR3 sequences, about 10% of which appear only once.

This chain uses TRBV6-5 with TRBJ2-7, with D maybe TRBD2 (5 bases). This material consisted of PBMCs from the stem cell graft donor, taken from the stem cell graft. The receptor was derived from a human donor who donated a stem cell graft to a child with acute myeloid leukemia. CDR3 DNA: TGTGCCAGCAGTTACTCGGTTCGGTTTACTAGTGAGGGGCAGTACTTC. This encodes CASSYSVRFTSEGQYF.